The T cell receptor (beta chain) described here comes from a study of blood T cell repertoires in COVID-19. Libraries were prepared by immunoSEQ multiplex PCR; TCRdb keeps only in-frame clonotypes and omits some of them. The data show around 100,000 clones, about 85% seen once. The V gene lost 3 bases and the J gene lost 1 base, with 6 bases spanning the gap. Germline V gene data show CDR1 as SGHAT and CDR2 as FQNNGV. This CDR3 is 13 amino acids long. The J gene is TRBJ1-1, the V gene TRBV11-2; D remains unclear. The sequencing input was peripheral blood. The clonotype comes from a human donor in a cohort sampled during active COVID-19. In DNA, the CDR3 is TGTGCCAGCAGCTTTGCAGGGAACACTGAAGCTTTCTTT. This gives the protein CASSFAGNTEAFF.